This T cell receptor beta chain was found in a study of CD8+ T cells in alopecia areata. Background on the study: Patients received oral tofacitinib, 5 to 10 mg twice daily, for moderate-to-severe alopecia areata. Findings of the study overall: The study found higher clonality in lesional than normal scalp, especially in alopecia totalis/universalis. With patients, TCR sharing proved less clear than in mice, a difference possibly related to HLA.

RNA, once extracted, was reverse transcribed into cDNA for use as the sequencing template. TCRdb's copy holds only in-frame clones and misses some; the assay was immunoSEQ multiplex PCR. The sample yields some 51,000 clones, 96% seen once. Trimming took 0 bases from V and 1 from J, leaving 3 bases between them. Germline CDR1 reads MNHEY; CDR2 reads SMNVEV (reference sequence). This CDR3 has 14 amino acids. Comments on this clone: Its antigen is currently unknown.

Lesional scalp punch biopsies and peripheral blood were collected from alopecia areata patients. The sequence was obtained from a human donor with alopecia areata. The rearrangement joins TRBV27 to TRBJ2-2, with unresolved D. The specimen comprised CD8+ T cells sorted from blood, sampled at week 0. The CDR3 loop is CASSLSLNTGELFF. Written as DNA, the CDR3 is TGTGCCAGCAGTTTATCTCTGAACACCGGGGAGCTGTTTTTT.